These T cell receptor beta chains were read from a single sample in a study of cytomegalovirus exposure and HLA in healthy donors. TCRdb's table, derived via immunoSEQ multiplex PCR, lists solely in-frame clones and lacks some. The sample lists approximately 160,000 clones; around 79% were seen once. The sequencing input was PBMCs. The source is a male donor in good health and CMV-seronegative. Both conserved end residues are part of each CDR3.

j_call v_call cdr3_aa
TRBJ2-1 TRBV19 CASSIMETGQYNEQFF
TRBJ1-2 TRBV28 CASSSPGQEWYGYTF
TRBJ2-1 TRBV5-1 CASSLGGSYNEQFF
TRBJ1-2 TRBV6-5 CASSTQGYGYTF
TRBJ2-5 TRBV19 CASSRLAGVYETQYF
TRBJ2-7 TRBV30 CAWSAPRAGEQYF
TRBJ2-3 TRBV6-4 CASSDAGGGADTQYF
TRBJ2-7 TRBV10-1 CASSEYTRHSYEQYF
TRBJ2-3 TRBV19 CASTLGGDTQYF
TRBJ2-7 TRBV6-5 CASSLRLASHEQYF
TRBJ2-1 TRBV6-6 CASSPDRGAEQFF
TRBJ1-1 TRBV2 CASSESTEAFF
TRBJ2-5 TRBV27 CASSSRRVPTQETQYF
TRBJ1-5 TRBV18 CASSPDRDQPQHF
TRBJ1-1 TRBV11-3 CASSSQGVNTEAFF
TRBJ2-1 TRBV19 CASSQMPGSYNEQFF
TRBJ2-3 TRBV4-3 CASSRLAGGTDTQYF
TRBJ2-7 TRBV2 CASSGQAYEQYF
TRBJ1-1 TRBV19 CASSIDGGTEAFF
TRBJ2-5 TRBV5-1 CASSLEGQMYQETQYF
TRBJ2-2 TRBV6-1 CASSEMGLSTGELFF
TRBJ1-1 TRBV5-1 CASSLGGNTEAFF
TRBJ2-5 TRBV27 CASSSPATSAVKTQYF
TRBJ1-2 TRBV29-1 CSVAKIVNYGYTF
TRBJ1-2 TRBV9 CASSVDGYGYTF
TRBJ1-3 TRBV7-9 CASETGGRNTIYF
TRBJ1-5 TRBV10-3 CAASQGAGSNQPQHF
TRBJ1-1 TRBV2 CASSLTGRTEAFF
TRBJ1-5 TRBV29-1 CSEPPEGRDSLSNQPQHF
TRBJ1-5 TRBV7-9 CSSSRGQGVEKPQHF
TRBJ1-6 TRBV28 CATLVGTHNNSPLHF
TRBJ2-5 TRBV7-3 CASSPYRGYNQETQYF
TRBJ2-7 TRBV4-3 CASSQEKAHYEQYF
TRBJ2-7 TRBV27 CASSAQTSGYEQYF
TRBJ1-2 TRBV4-1 CASSQDVSYYGYTF
TRBJ2-1 TRBV19 CASSMAQGVVNEQFF
TRBJ1-4 TRBV19 CASSIAGGREKLFF
TRBJ2-1 TRBV6-1 CASVYRAGSYNEQFF
TRBJ2-5 TRBV7-9 CASSSWTSGRSETQYF
. TRBV4-3 CASSQDLGGSYEQYF
TRBJ1-2 TRBV7-2 CASSLSRGGDGHTF
TRBJ1-4 TRBV27 CASSSDETNEKLFF
TRBJ2-3 TRBV11-3 CASSLGPGTGGTDTQYF
TRBJ2-6 TRBV7-9 CARGRSGANVLTF
TRBJ2-7 TRBV11-1 CASSVGTGSYEQYF
TRBJ1-2 TRBV7-8 CASSLFPTDYGYTF
TRBJ2-1 TRBV7-2 CASSFYGTSARRQFF
TRBJ1-4 TRBV19 CASRPRNGQGFEKLFF
. TRBV5-1 CASSPEGDSYEQYF
TRBJ2-2 TRBV4-3 CASSQDDSGIGTGELFF